A single sample gave rise to the 32 T cell receptor beta chains below, sequenced in a study of beta chain features in type 1 diabetes. All of the isolated RNA was reverse transcribed, so expressed TCRB transcripts were sequenced. TCRdb's table, derived via immunoSEQ multiplex PCR, lists solely in-frame clones and lacks some. The data hold about 930,000 clones, with roughly 17% observed a single time. The sequenced sample was naive CD4+ T cells from blood. The receptors were sampled from a woman aged 18-29 years in good health.

The chain couples TRBV14 to TRBJ2-2; TRBD1 or TRBD2 may be the D gene (5 bases each). Germline-derived CDR1 and CDR2 are SGHDN and FVKESK. Trimming took 3 bases from V and 3 from J, leaving 14 bases between them. The CDR3 has 16 amino acids. Here the CDR3 reads CASSHKGPRYTGELFF. The CDR3 DNA is TGTGCCAGCAGCCACAAGGGACCTCGGTACACCGGGGAGCTGTTTTTT.

This chain connects TRBV9 to TRBJ2-2; tentative D call: TRBD2 (6 bases). The CDR3 has 15 residues. Trimming cost V 0 bases and J 5 bases, with 11 bases left between them. Germline V gene lookup returns CDR1 SGDLS and CDR2 YYNGEE. In DNA, the CDR3 is TGTGCCAGCAGCGTAGCGAGCGGGCAGACCGGGGAGCTGTTTTTT. Translation: CASSVASGQTGELFF.

The genes are TRBV28 and TRBJ2-1, with 12 nucleotides matching TRBD2. The germline CDR1 and CDR2 sequences are MDHEN and SYDVKM. The V gene end was trimmed by 5 bases and the J gene end by 4 bases; junction bases not matched to a gene: 6. This CDR3 contains 16 residues. In DNA form, the CDR3 reads TGTGCCAGCAGTATACCCGGGACTAGCGGGTACAATGAGCAGTTCTTC. Protein product: CASSIPGTSGYNEQFF.

The V gene is TRBV4-2, the J gene TRBJ1-1; tentatively, D is TRBD1 (5 bases). V dropped 0 bases and J dropped 5 bases, with 16 bases sitting between them. Germline values: CDR1 LGHNA, CDR2 YNFKEQ. The CDR3 has 16 amino acids. The CDR3: CASSQDRVRDRTEAFF. CDR3 coding DNA: TGTGCCAGCAGCCAAGACAGGGTCAGGGATCGTACTGAAGCTTTCTTT.

This clone has just a few counts. V and J are TRBV25-1 and TRBJ1-5; D gene uncertain. This CDR3 is built from 13 residues. Germline V gives CDR1 MGHDK, CDR2 SYGVNS. V was clipped by 3 bases and J by 5 bases, with 8 bases between them. CDR3 in amino acids: CASSDGRDQPQHF. For the CDR3, the DNA is TGTGCCAGCAGTGACGGTAGGGATCAGCCCCAGCATTTT.

The V and J genes are TRBV2 and TRBJ1-2, with a weak D call TRBD1 (6 bases). This CDR3 is built from 12 residues. The germline V gene encodes CDR1 SNHLY and CDR2 FYNNEI. The V gene lost 6 bases and the J gene lost 6 bases, with 11 bases spanning the gap. The CDR3 sequence is CASRGAGDGYTF. CDR3 nucleotide sequence: TGTGCCAGCAGGGGTGCAGGGGATGGCTACACCTTC.

At least ten counts were recorded for this clone. V gene TRBV21-1 combines with J gene TRBJ2-1; TRBD2 is taken as the D call from the table, unchecked against the DNA. TRBV21-1 is given as a pseudogene. The CDR3 spans 12 residues. CDR3 sequence: CASRSTSGYMFF. CDR3 bases: TGTGCCAGCAGATCGACTAGCGGTTATATGTTCTTC.

J is TRBJ2-7 and V is TRBV5-1; a weak D match, TRBD2 (5 bases). This CDR3 spans 14 amino acids. The V gene lost 2 bases and the J gene lost 1 base, with 10 bases spanning the gap. From germline, CDR1 is SGHRS and CDR2 YFSETQ. The CDR3 here is CASSFTSLSYEQYF. The CDR3 DNA reads TGCGCCAGCAGCTTTACTAGTTTGTCCTACGAGCAGTACTTC.

The CDR3 DNA sequence: TGCGCCAGCAGCCAATTAGGACTTTTAGAGCAGTTCTTC. Encoded protein: CASSQLGLLEQFF. The V gene is TRBV4-1, the J gene TRBJ2-1; possible D gene TRBD2, 5 bases. Germline V gene data show CDR1 as MGHRA and CDR2 as YSYEKL. V shed 2 bases and J shed 10 bases, with 12 bases lying between them. This CDR3 is 13 amino acids long.

This chain connects TRBV13 to TRBJ2-3, with D unclear. CDR3 size: 13 residues. V was shortened by 8 bases and J by 3 bases, with 12 bases between the two germline ends. Germline CDR1 reads PRHDT; CDR2 reads FYEKMQ (reference sequence). CDR3 protein: CASGWARTDTQYF. For the CDR3, the DNA is TGTGCCAGCGGGTGGGCCCGAACAGATACGCAGTATTTT. Drawing the rest from reference TRBV13 and TRBJ2-3, the complete variable domain is AAGVIQSPRHLIKEKRETATLKCYPIPRHDTVYWYQQGPGQDPQFLISFYEKMQSDKGSIPDRFSAQQFSDYHSELNMSSLELGDSALYFCASGWARTDTQYFGPGTRLTVL.

This clone has more than one count but fewer than ten. The chain carries TRBV7-8 and TRBJ2-1; TRBD2 aligns across 15 bases. Germline V CDR1 and CDR2: SGHVS, FQNEAQ. The CDR3 extends over 18 amino acids. Unmatched junction bases numbered 6, after V lost 6 bases and J lost 0 bases. DNA of the CDR3: TGTGCCAGCAGATTTTGGACTAGCGGGAGGGACTCCTACAATGAGCAGTTCTTC. This codes for CASRFWTSGRDSYNEQFF.

The chain combines TRBV6-6 with TRBJ2-5, with D possibly matching TRBD2 (5 bases). The CDR3 runs to 13 residues. Trimming removed 6 bases at V and 7 bases at J, with 15 bases between. CDR1 is MNHNY, CDR2 SVGAGI, per germline (reference sequence). DNA for the CDR3: TGTGCCAGCAGGCGACGGATCGAGGGGACCCAGTACTTC. It translates to CASRRRIEGTQYF.

Only a few counts were recorded for this clone. The rearrangement joins TRBV9 to TRBJ2-6, with unresolved D. The germline CDR1 and CDR2 sequences are SGDLS and YYNGEE. Trimming removed 4 bases at V and 0 bases at J, with 11 bases between. This CDR3 region has 16 residues. The CDR3 spells CASSPSRHSGANVLTF. The CDR3 DNA reads TGTGCCAGCAGCCCCTCTAGGCACTCTGGGGCCAACGTCCTGACTTTC.

V usage is TRBV7-2 and J usage is TRBJ2-5; 11 nucleotides agree with TRBD2. J gave up 4 bases and V 0 bases, and 10 bases lay outside the gene matches. The CDR3 length is 18 residues. Looked up from germline, CDR1 is SGHTA and CDR2 is FQGNSA. The CDR3 spells CASSLALAGGPGVETQYF. In DNA, the CDR3 is TGTGCCAGCAGCTTAGCCTTAGCGGGAGGGCCCGGGGTAGAGACCCAGTACTTC. Using reference TRBV7-2 and TRBJ2-5 for the parts outside the CDR3, the full variable domain is GAGVSQSPSNKVTEKGKDVELRCDPISGHTALYWYRQSLGQGLEFLIYFQGNSAPDKSGLPSDRFSAERTGGSVSTLTIQRTQQEDSAVYLCASSLALAGGPGVETQYFGPGTRLLVL.

This clone has only a few counts. V gene TRBV18 combines with J gene TRBJ2-1, with D uncertain. V was cut by 3 bases and J by 6 bases, with 15 bases left in between. Germline values: CDR1 KGHSH, CDR2 LQKENI. The length of the CDR3 is 15 residues. CDR3 protein: CASSPPGTASNEQFF. The CDR3 region has the DNA TGTGCCAGCTCACCCCCGGGCACAGCGTCCAATGAGCAGTTCTTC.

This clone has only a few counts. The J gene is TRBJ2-1, the V gene TRBV9; D not certain. The V gene's germline CDR1 is SGDLS and CDR2 YYNGEE. V dropped 0 bases and J dropped 5 bases, with 9 bases sitting between them. This CDR3 is built from 14 residues. The CDR3 loop reads CASSVAQKNNEQFF. In DNA form, the CDR3 reads TGTGCCAGCAGCGTAGCACAGAAAAACAATGAGCAGTTCTTC.

There are a few counts of this clone. The chain uses TRBV28 and TRBJ2-5; 7 positions match TRBD1. Germline V gene lookup returns CDR1 MDHEN and CDR2 SYDVKM. CDR3 length: 16 residues. The J segment lost 5 bases and the V segment lost 7 bases, leaving 16 bases of the junction unmatched. The CDR3 loop reads CASTQEGARGYETQYF. CDR3 bases: TGTGCCAGCACCCAAGAGGGGGCCAGGGGATACGAGACCCAGTACTTC. Full variable domain (rest looked up from reference TRBV28 and TRBJ2-5): DVKVTQSSRYLVKRTGEKVFLECVQDMDHENMFWYRQDPGLGLRLIYFSYDVKMKEKGDIPEGYSVSREKKERFSLILESASTNQTSMYLCASTQEGARGYETQYFGPGTRLLVL.

In regard to this clone: At the DNA level, this CDR3 is encoded by other sequences in the same sample as well. J is TRBJ2-7 and V is TRBV5-6; tentatively, D is TRBD1 (7 bases). V lost 4 bases and J lost 2, with 13 bases in between. The CDR3 consists of 14 residues. Germline V gene lookup returns CDR1 SGHDT and CDR2 YYEEEE. This chain's CDR3 is CASSAGTVTYEQYF. The CDR3 DNA reads as TGTGCCAGCAGCGCGGGGACAGTAACCTACGAGCAGTACTTC.

This clone appeared a few times. A clone one base away is much larger, so this may be a read error. Other nucleotide sequences in the sample specify the same CDR3. V usage is TRBV7-2 and J usage is TRBJ2-1; D gene unclear. Germline CDR1 is SGHTA and CDR2 is FQGNSA. There are 11 residues in the CDR3. Trimming took 2 bases from V and 5 from J, leaving 1 base between them. The CDR3 loop reads CASSLNNEQFF. In DNA form, the CDR3 reads TGTGCCAGCAGCTTAAACAATGAGCAGTTCTTC.

This clone turned up a few times. V and J are TRBV10-3 and TRBJ2-7; TRBD2 agrees at 7 bases. V gave up 5 bases and J gave up 2 bases; unmatched junction bases: 9. The CDR3 has 15 amino acids. Germline loops: CDR1 ENHRY, CDR2 SYGVKD. CDR3: CAISLTSYGAYEQYF. The CDR3 DNA sequence: TGTGCCATCAGTTTGACTAGCTACGGTGCCTACGAGCAGTACTTC.

The chain is built from TRBV9 and TRBJ2-1, with D possibly matching TRBD2 (5 bases). Germline assignment: CDR1 SGDLS and CDR2 YYNGEE. The CDR3 is 13 amino acids. V shed 2 bases and J shed 9 bases, with 12 bases lying between them. CDR3 region: CASSVGLLGEQFF. The CDR3 coding sequence is TGTGCCAGCAGCGTCGGACTTCTGGGTGAGCAGTTCTTC.

V usage is TRBV9 and J usage is TRBJ2-1; 8 positions agree with TRBD2. J lost 5 bases, V lost 4 bases, and 8 bases had no gene match. Per the germline V gene, CDR1 is SGDLS and CDR2 is YYNGEE. The CDR3 contains 15 residues. The DNA of the CDR3 is TGTGCCAGCAGCCCACCGGGGGGGCAACACAATGAGCAGTTCTTC. This encodes CASSPPGGQHNEQFF.

The rearrangement joins TRBV20-1 to TRBJ1-6; the D is unclear. Germline loops: CDR1 DFQATT, CDR2 SNEGSKA (reference sequence). The CDR3 consists of 11 residues. Trimming cost V 6 bases and J 10 bases, with 10 bases left between them. The CDR3: CSARLWSPLHF. CDR3 sequence (DNA): TGCAGTGCCCGACTCTGGTCACCCCTCCACTTT.

Only a few counts were recorded for this clone. The rearrangement uses TRBV2 and TRBJ1-2; D is possibly TRBD1 (6 bases). This CDR3 is built from 14 residues. The germline V gene encodes CDR1 SNHLY and CDR2 FYNNEI. Deletions cut 6 bases from V and 4 bases from J, with 15 bases between. This chain's CDR3 is CASRAYGTSYGYTF. The CDR3, as DNA: TGTGCCAGCAGGGCATACGGGACAAGCTATGGCTACACCTTC.

The chain employs TRBV18 and TRBJ1-1; D unclear. The CDR3 is made up of 13 amino acids. CDR1 is KGHSH, CDR2 LQKENI, per germline. Trimming pared 2 bases from V and 6 bases from J, leaving 10 bases between. The CDR3 sequence is CASSPTGNAEAFF. The CDR3 region has the DNA TGTGCCAGCTCACCAACTGGGAATGCTGAAGCTTTCTTT.

V usage is TRBV5-1 and J usage is TRBJ2-3, with TRBD2 matching over 7 bases. CDR1 SGHRS and CDR2 YFSETQ come from the germline V gene. This CDR3 is built from 13 residues. J gave up 8 bases and V 4 bases, and 7 bases lay outside the gene matches. The CDR3 here is CASSETSLGTQYF. Written as DNA, the CDR3 is TGCGCCAGCAGCGAGACTAGCTTAGGTACGCAGTATTTT.

This chain connects TRBV6-5 to TRBJ2-3, with D hard to call. The germline gives CDR1 MNHEY, CDR2 SVGAGI. Trimming took off 3 bases at V and 0 bases at J, with 7 bases between the two ends. This CDR3 has 14 amino acids. The chain's CDR3 is CASSYASSTDTQYF. DNA of the CDR3: TGTGCCAGCAGTTATGCGAGTAGCACAGATACGCAGTATTTT.

This clone showed up just once. V and J are TRBV23-1 and TRBJ2-4; TRBD1 matches at 8 bases. Being an ORF, TRBV23-1 has a function that is uncertain. The junction had 13 bases not matched to a gene; V was cut back by 6 bases and J by 0 bases. This CDR3 region has 18 residues. CDR3 coding DNA: TGCGCCAGCAGCCAAGATTGGGCAGGGGGCGCAGCCAAAAACATTCAGTACTTC. Protein: CASSQDWAGGAAKNIQYF.

This clone was recorded a few times. The chain is built from TRBV9 and TRBJ2-2; D unclear. The CDR3 spans 17 residues. Germline assignment: CDR1 SGDLS and CDR2 YYNGEE. V lost 0 bases to trimming and J lost 5 bases, with 17 bases between them. The CDR3 region has the DNA TGTGCCAGCAGCGTAGTAGGTACTCGCCAAAGTACCGGGGAGCTGTTTTTT. It encodes CASSVVGTRQSTGELFF.

The genes are TRBV28 and TRBJ2-2, with 7 positions matching TRBD2. The ends lost 8 bases at V and 0 bases at J; junction bases unmatched: 0. The CDR3 length is 13 residues. CDR1 is MDHEN and CDR2 is SYDVKM in the germline V gene. The CDR3 spells CASGGANTGELFF. The DNA for the CDR3 is TGTGCCAGCGGGGGGGCGAACACCGGGGAGCTGTTTTTT.

As concerns this clone: Other DNA sequences in the same sample also yield this CDR3. CDR3 amino acids: CASSLAGDNEQYF. CDR3 in DNA: TGTGCCAGCAGTTTGGCGGGGGACAACGAGCAGTACTTC. The genes are TRBV28 and TRBJ2-7, with a weak D call TRBD2 (7 bases). Germline CDR1 MDHEN, CDR2 SYDVKM. V shed 3 bases and J shed 5 bases, with 11 bases lying between them. CDR3 length equals 13 residues.

This clone came up a few times. The chain carries TRBV5-6 and TRBJ2-5; 7 bases map to TRBD1. V lost 3 bases and J lost 5; bases outside the gene matches: 4. The CDR3 length is 13 residues. In germline, CDR1 is SGHDT, CDR2 YYEEEE. The CDR3 DNA follows: TGTGCCAGCAGCTATACAGGGGTCGAGACCCAGTACTTC. This codes for CASSYTGVETQYF.